The 19 T cell receptor beta chains listed next were all sequenced from one sample in a study of radiation and T cells in renal cell carcinoma. Noted time point: blood 4 weeks post-SBRT, at nephrectomy. Indicated treatment: 15 Gy SBRT to primary tumor, nephrectomy 4 weeks later. Profiled with immunoSEQ multiplex PCR; TCRdb holds only in-frame clones, not every one. The data show about 78,000 clones, roughly 87% seen once. The sample was blood, taken from a patient whose treatment included radiotherapy and nephrectomy. Receptor source: a woman in her 70s with renal cell carcinoma.

This chain uses TRBV29-1 with TRBJ2-1, with 9 bases matching TRBD1. V lost 6 bases, J lost 7 bases, and 13 bases stayed unmatched. CDR3 length: 15 amino acids. CDR1 and CDR2 (germline): SQVTM, ANQGSEA. CDR3 sequence (DNA): TGCAGCGTCCATAAGGACAGGGGCTTACAAAATGAGCAGTTCTTC. Protein: CSVHKDRGLQNEQFF.

The chain uses TRBV5-8 and TRBJ2-1; 7 nucleotides match TRBD2. V shed 2 bases and J 8 bases; nucleotides not matched to a gene: 10. CDR3 length: 15 amino acids. Germline loops: CDR1 SGHTS, CDR2 YDEGEE. This CDR3 reads CASSFMGGESDEQFF. The CDR3 region has the DNA TGTGCCAGCAGCTTTATGGGGGGGGAAAGCGATGAGCAGTTCTTC.

The chain employs TRBV11-2 and TRBJ1-6, with D possibly being TRBD1 (5 bases). The V end lost 5 bases, the J end lost 9 bases, and 17 bases lay between the germline ends. Germline values: CDR1 SGHAT, CDR2 FQNNGV. This CDR3 is 15 amino acids long. CDR3 region: CASSTQGGYASPLHF. CDR3 DNA sequence: TGTGCCAGCAGCACCCAGGGTGGATATGCTTCACCCCTCCACTTT.

This chain uses TRBV6-5 with TRBJ2-3, with TRBD2 matching 7 bases. This CDR3 has 15 amino acids. With V trimmed by 2 bases and J by 3 bases, 5 bases remained unmatched. Germline-derived CDR1 and CDR2 are MNHEY and SVGAGI. CDR3 protein: CASSYGGGGTDTQYF. The CDR3 DNA follows: TGTGCCAGCAGTTACGGGGGGGGTGGTACAGATACGCAGTATTTT.

V is TRBV19 and J is TRBJ2-6; D uncertain. Trimming removed 5 bases from V and 0 bases from J, with 5 bases in between. The CDR3 has 14 residues. Germline CDR1 is LNHDA and CDR2 is SQIVND (reference sequence). For the CDR3, the DNA is TGTGCCAGTAGTCTACCCTCTGGGGCCAACGTCCTGACTTTC. It encodes CASSLPSGANVLTF.

This chain joins TRBV27 and TRBJ1-5, with TRBD1 as a possible D gene (5 bases). The CDR3 spans 14 residues. V was cut by 0 bases and J by 6 bases, with 9 bases left in between. From germline, CDR1 is MNHEY and CDR2 SMNVEV (reference sequence). The CDR3 loop reads CASSLSIGGQPQHF. DNA for the CDR3: TGTGCCAGCAGTTTATCGATTGGGGGTCAGCCCCAGCATTTT.

This chain uses TRBV11-2 with TRBJ2-5; either TRBD1 or TRBD2 may fit D (5 bases each). CDR3 length: 14 amino acids. V was pared by 7 bases and J by 7 bases, with 19 bases between. Germline CDR1 and CDR2: SGHAT and FQNNGV. CDR3 sequence: CASNLGRGDGTQYF. The CDR3 nucleotides read TGTGCCAGCAATTTGGGCAGAGGGGATGGGACCCAGTACTTC.

The V gene is TRBV7-2, the J gene TRBJ1-2, with 11 bases identical to TRBD1. CDR1 SGHTA and CDR2 FQGNSA come from the germline V gene. This CDR3 spans 15 amino acids. The J segment lost 2 bases and the V segment lost 4 bases, leaving 3 bases of the junction unmatched. The CDR3 sequence is CASSSDRGRNYGYTF. The CDR3 region has the DNA TGTGCCAGCAGCTCGGACAGGGGGCGCAACTATGGCTACACCTTC. The variable domain in full, with the rest retrieved from reference TRBV7-2 and TRBJ1-2, is GAGVSQSPSNKVTEKGKDVELRCDPISGHTALYWYRQSLGQGLEFLIYFQGNSAPDKSGLPSDRFSAERTGGSVSTLTIQRTQQEDSAVYLCASSSDRGRNYGYTFGSGTRLTVV.

V gene TRBV11-3 combines with J gene TRBJ2-7, with TRBD2 as a possible D gene (6 bases). Germline assignment: CDR1 SGHNT and CDR2 YENEEA. V lost 5 bases and J lost 0, with 14 bases in between. This CDR3 has 15 amino acids. The CDR3 sequence is CASSPGDLSSYEQYF. The CDR3 region has the DNA TGTGCCAGCAGCCCGGGGGACCTGAGCTCCTACGAGCAGTACTTC.

This chain uses TRBV19 with TRBJ2-1; perhaps D is TRBD1 or TRBD2 (5 bases each). Germline V gene data show CDR1 as LNHDA and CDR2 as SQIVND (reference sequence). V shed 4 bases and J shed 7 bases, with 17 bases lying between them. The CDR3 consists of 15 residues. The CDR3 region has the DNA TGTGCCAGTAGTAGCCACGAGGGGCAGAAAAATGAGCAGTTCTTC. It is translated as CASSSHEGQKNEQFF.

This rearrangement joins TRBV19 to TRBJ1-2; possibly TRBD1 for D (5 bases). The CDR3 runs 16 residues. Between the trimmed V and J ends, which lost 6 bases and 2 bases, there was a span of 19 bases. Germline CDR1 and CDR2: LNHDA and SQIVND (reference sequence). The CDR3 sequence is CASRLGGSEGNYGYTF. The CDR3 coding sequence is TGTGCCAGTAGGCTCGGGGGGTCAGAGGGAAACTATGGCTACACCTTC.

This clone was found once. This chain connects TRBV2 to TRBJ1-5; D is perhaps TRBD1 (5 bases). The CDR3 spans 15 residues. Germline CDR1 SNHLY, CDR2 FYNNEI. Trimming cost V 4 bases and J 0 bases, with 10 bases left between them. CDR3 sequence (DNA): TGTGCCAGCAGTGTGGGCAGGGATAGCAATCAGCCCCAGCATTTT. Translation gives CASSVGRDSNQPQHF.

The chain has TRBV6-5 and TRBJ1-1; 8 bases align to TRBD1. From germline, CDR1 is MNHEY and CDR2 SVGAGI. The V and J ends lost 5 bases and 9 bases, in that order; junction bases with no gene match: 11. The CDR3 runs to 14 residues. The CDR3 loop reads CASSPGQAASQAFF. For the CDR3, the DNA is TGTGCCAGCAGTCCGGGACAGGCGGCTTCGCAAGCTTTCTTT.

V gene TRBV9 combines with J gene TRBJ2-7; D remains unclear. In germline, CDR1 is SGDLS, CDR2 YYNGEE. V was clipped by 3 bases and J by 2 bases, with 9 bases between them. CDR3 length: 13 amino acids. This CDR3 reads CASSADAAYEQYF. CDR3 nucleotides: TGTGCCAGCAGCGCGGACGCTGCCTACGAGCAGTACTTC.

V gene TRBV30 combines with J gene TRBJ2-3; D perhaps matches TRBD2 (6 bases). V lost 0 bases to trimming and J lost 5 bases, with 18 bases between them. This CDR3 has 16 residues. CDR1 and CDR2 (germline): GTSNPN, SVGIG (reference sequence). The CDR3 loop is CAWSVGGARERDTQYF. The CDR3 nucleotides read TGTGCCTGGAGTGTGGGCGGGGCCCGAGAGAGAGATACGCAGTATTTT.

The gene calls are TRBV29-1 and TRBJ2-7; TRBD2 matches 10 bases. This CDR3 has 12 residues. V trimming: 6 bases; J trimming: 9 bases; junction bases outside the gene matches: 8. The V gene's germline CDR1 is SQVTM and CDR2 ANQGSEA. In nucleotides, the CDR3 is TGCAGCGTGGGTCAGCGGGGGGGCGTGCAGTACTTC. It specifies CSVGQRGGVQYF.

A remark on this clone: Different DNA sequences within this sample yield the same CDR3. The chain has TRBV25-1 and TRBJ1-1; tentatively, D is TRBD1 (5 bases). The ends were cut back, 3 bases at V and 5 bases at J, with 10 bases in the middle. There are 13 residues in the CDR3. CDR1 is MGHDK and CDR2 is SYGVNS in the germline V gene. In DNA form, the CDR3 reads TGTGCCAGCAGTGATCCGGGGCGGACTGAAGCTTTCTTT. The encoded protein is CASSDPGRTEAFF.

This clone was recorded once. The chain employs TRBV30 and TRBJ1-6; no definite D call. Germline V CDR1 and CDR2: GTSNPN, SVGIG (reference sequence). Deletions cut 4 bases from V and 0 bases from J, with 10 bases between. The CDR3 is made up of 15 amino acids. This CDR3 reads CAWTGLSSYNSPLHF. The CDR3 region has the DNA TGTGCCTGGACTGGGCTGAGCTCCTATAATTCACCCCTCCACTTT.

J is TRBJ2-3 and V is TRBV11-2, with 8 bases lining up with TRBD2. The CDR3 consists of 17 residues. Germline assignment: CDR1 SGHAT and CDR2 FQNNGV. V dropped 1 base and J dropped 0; count of bases not matched to a gene: 6. CDR3 protein: CASSLGGGGWSTDTQYF. CDR3 bases: TGTGCCAGCAGCTTAGGGGGCGGGGGGTGGAGCACAGATACGCAGTATTTT.